These 15 T cell receptor beta chains came from one sample sequenced in a study of human T cells and chemical hapten exposure. TCRdb itself ran the RACE reads through MiXCR, one entry per CDR3 protein. The top ten clones hold about 1.6% of a sample with 85,000 to 130,000 distinct CDR3 sequences, 9.5% to 15% of them seen once. Described time point: pre-sensitization, week 0. Treatment defined: therapeutic diphenylcyclopropenone sensitization with weekly scalp DPC. The source material was whole blood, sampled in connection with sensitization to the hapten diphenylcyclopropenone (DPC). All receptors derive from a woman between 50 and 59 years old with alopecia areata. Some clones in this sample may be carry-over from other donors' samples.

This clonotype was recorded a few times. The V call is TRBV6-1, the J call TRBJ2-3; D may be TRBD1 (7 bases). This CDR3 is 15 amino acids long. V was pared by 7 bases and J by 2 bases, with 16 bases between. CDR1 is MNHNS and CDR2 is SASEGT in the germline V gene. CDR3 sequence reads: CASTWTTGATDTQYF. CDR3 sequence (DNA): TGTGCCAGCACCTGGACTACAGGGGCCACAGATACGCAGTATTTT.

The table lists this clonotype with a few counts. The chain carries TRBV20-1 and TRBJ1-5; D may be TRBD1 (6 bases). Germline V gene data show CDR1 as DFQATT and CDR2 as SNEGSKA (reference sequence). The length of the CDR3 is 13 residues. V was shortened by 6 bases and J by 6 bases, with 15 bases between the two germline ends. The CDR3 is CSAVQGMSQPQHF. CDR3 bases: TGCAGTGCCGTACAGGGTATGAGTCAGCCCCAGCATTTT.

This clonotype has just a few counts. The genes are TRBV6-5 and TRBJ2-5; TRBD2 matches 12 bases. Germline lookup yields CDR1 MNHEY and CDR2 SVGAGI. CDR3 length: 15 amino acids. V dropped 5 bases and J dropped 4; count of bases not matched to a gene: 5. The CDR3 region is CASSHLAGGGETQYF. CDR3 in DNA: TGTGCCAGCAGTCATCTAGCGGGAGGGGGAGAGACCCAGTACTTC.

The V call is TRBV2, the J call TRBJ1-4; D is uncertain. CDR3 length: 12 residues. V dropped 6 bases and J dropped 12 bases, with 14 bases sitting between them. Looked up from germline, CDR1 is SNHLY and CDR2 is FYNNEI. The CDR3, as DNA: TGTGCCAGCAGCGATGACCGATCAGAACTGTTTTTT. Protein: CASSDDRSELFF.

J is TRBJ2-1 and V is TRBV18, with 14 bases that match TRBD2. The trim removed 2 bases at V and 6 bases at J, leaving 3 bases unmatched. Germline V lookup: CDR1 KGHSH, CDR2 LQKENI. The length of the CDR3 is 16 residues. The CDR3 DNA reads TGTGCCAGCTCACCAATAGGGACTAGCGGGGGCAATGAGCAGTTCTTC. Translating gives CASSPIGTSGGNEQFF.

The chain has TRBV5-1 and TRBJ1-1, with D possibly matching TRBD1 (5 bases). Germline CDR1 SGHRS, CDR2 YFSETQ. The V gene lost 2 bases and the J gene lost 0 bases, with 14 bases spanning the gap. This CDR3 spans 16 amino acids. This CDR3 reads CASSFRLQAMNTEAFF. In DNA, the CDR3 is TGCGCCAGCAGCTTTAGGTTACAGGCCATGAACACTGAAGCTTTCTTT.

The table lists this clonotype with a few counts. The CDR3 region is CSARVRGSNTEAFF. CDR3 nucleotides: TGCAGTGCTAGAGTACGGGGATCGAACACTGAAGCTTTCTTT. The V and J genes are TRBV20-1 and TRBJ1-1; D is uncertain. This CDR3 comprises 14 residues. V lost 1 base to trimming and J lost 1 base, with 10 bases between them. CDR1 DFQATT and CDR2 SNEGSKA come from the germline V gene (reference sequence).

This clonotype was counted many times. V gene TRBV24-1 combines with J gene TRBJ2-6; D remains ambiguous. The CDR3 has 16 amino acids. Germline V gives CDR1 KGHDR, CDR2 SFDVKD. V shed 5 bases and J shed 2 bases, with 12 bases lying between them. The CDR3: CATSGPQATGANVLTF. The CDR3 DNA reads as TGTGCCACCAGTGGTCCTCAGGCCACTGGGGCCAACGTCCTGACTTTC.

This clonotype was recorded a few times. The V gene is TRBV28, the J gene TRBJ2-3; D possibly uses TRBD1 or TRBD2 (5 bases each). This CDR3 region has 16 residues. Trimming shortened V by 5 bases and J by 4 bases, and 19 bases separated the two germline ends. Germline-derived CDR1 and CDR2 are MDHEN and SYDVKM. The CDR3 bases are TGTGCCAGCAGTGTACCGACTTGGGGGATTCCAGATACGCAGTATTTT. Encoded protein: CASSVPTWGIPDTQYF. The whole variable domain, filled in from reference TRBV28 and TRBJ2-3, reads DVKVTQSSRYLVKRTGEKVFLECVQDMDHENMFWYRQDPGLGLRLIYFSYDVKMKEKGDIPEGYSVSREKKERFSLILESASTNQTSMYLCASSVPTWGIPDTQYFGPGTRLTVL.

This clonotype was picked up one time. The chain links TRBV28 to TRBJ1-1, with no clear D. Trimming removed 10 bases from V and 5 bases from J, with 20 bases in between. Germline V gene lookup returns CDR1 MDHEN and CDR2 SYDVKM. CDR3 length equals 14 residues. The chain's CDR3 is CATLPLQVGTEAFF. The CDR3 nucleotides read TGTGCCACCCTCCCCCTGCAGGTCGGAACTGAAGCTTTCTTT.

There are a few counts of this clonotype. The V gene is TRBV6-6, the J gene TRBJ2-1; TRBD2 matches 13 bases. The trim removed 2 bases at V and 14 bases at J, leaving 9 bases unmatched. The length of the CDR3 is 15 residues. The germline V gene has CDR1 MNHNY and CDR2 SVGAGI (reference sequence). The CDR3 coding sequence is TGTGCCAGCAGTTACGAAAGACTAGCGGGAGGCCTAGAGTTCTTC. It yields the protein CASSYERLAGGLEFF.

The chain carries TRBV4-1 and TRBJ1-2; 10 bases are shared with TRBD1. The CDR3 has 15 amino acids. Unmatched junction bases numbered 3, after V lost 2 bases and J lost 3 bases. Germline values: CDR1 MGHRA, CDR2 YSYEKL. The CDR3 protein is CASSQSGTGDYGYTF. The CDR3 nucleotides are TGCGCCAGCAGCCAATCCGGGACAGGGGACTATGGCTACACCTTC.

This clonotype was picked up a small number of times. The CDR3 sequence is CASSSYGDRRKLFF. In DNA form, the CDR3 reads TGTGCCAGCAGTTCCTACGGGGACAGGAGAAAACTGTTTTTT. This chain connects TRBV28 to TRBJ1-4, with TRBD1 matching 8 bases. CDR3 length: 14 amino acids. J gave up 10 bases and V 4 bases, and 8 bases lay outside the gene matches. From germline, CDR1 is MDHEN and CDR2 SYDVKM.

This rearrangement joins TRBV28 to TRBJ1-5; D is unresolved. Germline CDR1 is MDHEN and CDR2 is SYDVKM. V was trimmed by 7 bases and J by 6 bases, leaving 13 bases between them. The CDR3 has 13 amino acids. CDR3 DNA sequence: TGTGCCAGCAAGGGAATGATCTCTCAGCCCCAGCATTTT. This codes for CASKGMISQPQHF.

This clonotype was counted a few times. This chain joins TRBV7-8 and TRBJ2-7, with a weak D call TRBD1 (6 bases). V was trimmed by 5 bases and J by 1 base, leaving 12 bases between them. The CDR3 is 14 residues long. Germline V gives CDR1 SGHVS, CDR2 FQNEAQ. DNA of the CDR3: TGTGCCAGCAGCCCGCACAGGGATTCCTACGAGCAGTACTTC. Its protein is CASSPHRDSYEQYF.